A selection of T cell receptor beta chains follows, all from one sample in a study of early T cells in non-severe SARS-CoV-2 infection. One entry per CDR3 protein results from TCRdb running MiXCR on the 5' RACE reads. The table shows over 95,000 distinct CDR3 sequences, with around 17% occurring only once. Sequenced material: whole blood. Receptor source: an adult who was a healthcare worker with PCR-confirmed SARS-CoV-2 infection or an uninfected control (not recorded which). CDR3s include the opening cysteine and the closing phenylalanine or tryptophan. Fields, in order: V gene, J gene, CDR3 length, CDR3 protein.

>TRBV20-1|TRBJ2-7|12
CSAPTSSYEQYF
>TRBV12-3/TRBV12-4|TRBJ1-5|13
CASSVQGGWPQHF
>TRBV5-1|TRBJ1-1|14
CASSSPTGGTEAFF
>TRBV6-6|TRBJ2-5|16
CASSYAGTSGRETQYF
>TRBV6-2/TRBV6-3|TRBJ2-3|15
CASSHLAGFTDTQYF
>TRBV6-5|TRBJ2-4|17
CASSYSPSGAGKNIQYF
>TRBV27|TRBJ2-6|16
CASSRGLNSGANVLTF
>TRBV29-1|TRBJ2-2|17
CSVEGLAGGKNTGELFF
>TRBV15|TRBJ1-4|11
CATREREKLFF
>TRBV27|TRBJ1-6|14
CASKVGQGFSPLHF
>TRBV27|TRBJ2-2|15
CASSGYRGNTGELFF
>TRBV9|TRBJ2-1|15
CASSAEAGAYNEQIF
>TRBV11-2|TRBJ1-5|13
CASSLGLNRPQHF
>TRBV20-1|TRBJ2-1|13
CSASPSGINEQFF
>TRBV30|TRBJ2-2|13
CAWSRQGFGELFF
>TRBV29-1|TRBJ2-3|13
CSVESGVTDTQYF
>TRBV18|TRBJ2-2|11
CASSPDRELFF
>TRBV6-2/TRBV6-3|TRBJ1-2|16
CASSYHVPGPSSDYTF
>TRBV6-2/TRBV6-3|TRBJ2-7|15
CASSYLGTNSYEQYF
>TRBV20-1|TRBJ2-3|16
CSARRRTSGATDTQYF
>TRBV20-1|TRBJ2-2|16
CSAPRGGVGNTGELFF
>TRBV18|TRBJ2-2|18
CASSPRLAGEINTGELFF